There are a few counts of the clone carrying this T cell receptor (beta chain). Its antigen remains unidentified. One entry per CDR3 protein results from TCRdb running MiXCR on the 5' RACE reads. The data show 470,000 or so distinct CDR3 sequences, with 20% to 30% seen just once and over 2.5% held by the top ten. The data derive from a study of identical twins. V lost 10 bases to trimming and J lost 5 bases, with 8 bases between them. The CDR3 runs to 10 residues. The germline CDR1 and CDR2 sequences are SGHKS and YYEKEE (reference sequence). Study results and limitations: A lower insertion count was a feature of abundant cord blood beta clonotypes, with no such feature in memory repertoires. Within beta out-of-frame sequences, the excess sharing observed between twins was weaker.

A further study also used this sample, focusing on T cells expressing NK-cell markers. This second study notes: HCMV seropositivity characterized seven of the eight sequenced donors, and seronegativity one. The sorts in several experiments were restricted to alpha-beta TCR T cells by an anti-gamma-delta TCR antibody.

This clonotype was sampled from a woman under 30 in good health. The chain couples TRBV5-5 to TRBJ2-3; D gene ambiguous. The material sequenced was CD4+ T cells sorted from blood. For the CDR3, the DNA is TGTGCCCGAAATGGAGATACGCAGTATTTT. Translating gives CARNGDTQYF.